This TCR beta chain was recorded in a study of shared clonotypes between healthy human individuals. Study background: In total, the donors were two women and a few men aged 18 to 49. Findings and caveats of the study: Depth of sequencing was expected to influence donor clonotype sharing.

The V and J ends lost 2 bases and 4 bases, in that order; junction bases with no gene match: 11. Germline CDR1 reads SGHRS; CDR2 reads YFSETQ. The CDR3 is 16 amino acids. Sequencing used immunoSEQ multiplex PCR; TCRdb keeps in-frame clones, though not all of them. The table lists around 450,000 clones, 75% to 85% of them singletons. As to this clone: What it binds is not known.

For genomic DNA, unsorted samples relied on around 81 million PBMCs. Input material: PBMCs. V gene TRBV5-1 combines with J gene TRBJ2-5; 7 nucleotides line up with TRBD1. The origin of this receptor is a woman aged 40 to 50 in good health. Some clones in this sample may be carry-over from other donors' samples. CDR3 sequence reads: CASSLGGQALGETQYF. DNA for the CDR3: TGCGCCAGCAGCTTAGGGGGCCAAGCCCTCGGAGAGACCCAGTACTTC.